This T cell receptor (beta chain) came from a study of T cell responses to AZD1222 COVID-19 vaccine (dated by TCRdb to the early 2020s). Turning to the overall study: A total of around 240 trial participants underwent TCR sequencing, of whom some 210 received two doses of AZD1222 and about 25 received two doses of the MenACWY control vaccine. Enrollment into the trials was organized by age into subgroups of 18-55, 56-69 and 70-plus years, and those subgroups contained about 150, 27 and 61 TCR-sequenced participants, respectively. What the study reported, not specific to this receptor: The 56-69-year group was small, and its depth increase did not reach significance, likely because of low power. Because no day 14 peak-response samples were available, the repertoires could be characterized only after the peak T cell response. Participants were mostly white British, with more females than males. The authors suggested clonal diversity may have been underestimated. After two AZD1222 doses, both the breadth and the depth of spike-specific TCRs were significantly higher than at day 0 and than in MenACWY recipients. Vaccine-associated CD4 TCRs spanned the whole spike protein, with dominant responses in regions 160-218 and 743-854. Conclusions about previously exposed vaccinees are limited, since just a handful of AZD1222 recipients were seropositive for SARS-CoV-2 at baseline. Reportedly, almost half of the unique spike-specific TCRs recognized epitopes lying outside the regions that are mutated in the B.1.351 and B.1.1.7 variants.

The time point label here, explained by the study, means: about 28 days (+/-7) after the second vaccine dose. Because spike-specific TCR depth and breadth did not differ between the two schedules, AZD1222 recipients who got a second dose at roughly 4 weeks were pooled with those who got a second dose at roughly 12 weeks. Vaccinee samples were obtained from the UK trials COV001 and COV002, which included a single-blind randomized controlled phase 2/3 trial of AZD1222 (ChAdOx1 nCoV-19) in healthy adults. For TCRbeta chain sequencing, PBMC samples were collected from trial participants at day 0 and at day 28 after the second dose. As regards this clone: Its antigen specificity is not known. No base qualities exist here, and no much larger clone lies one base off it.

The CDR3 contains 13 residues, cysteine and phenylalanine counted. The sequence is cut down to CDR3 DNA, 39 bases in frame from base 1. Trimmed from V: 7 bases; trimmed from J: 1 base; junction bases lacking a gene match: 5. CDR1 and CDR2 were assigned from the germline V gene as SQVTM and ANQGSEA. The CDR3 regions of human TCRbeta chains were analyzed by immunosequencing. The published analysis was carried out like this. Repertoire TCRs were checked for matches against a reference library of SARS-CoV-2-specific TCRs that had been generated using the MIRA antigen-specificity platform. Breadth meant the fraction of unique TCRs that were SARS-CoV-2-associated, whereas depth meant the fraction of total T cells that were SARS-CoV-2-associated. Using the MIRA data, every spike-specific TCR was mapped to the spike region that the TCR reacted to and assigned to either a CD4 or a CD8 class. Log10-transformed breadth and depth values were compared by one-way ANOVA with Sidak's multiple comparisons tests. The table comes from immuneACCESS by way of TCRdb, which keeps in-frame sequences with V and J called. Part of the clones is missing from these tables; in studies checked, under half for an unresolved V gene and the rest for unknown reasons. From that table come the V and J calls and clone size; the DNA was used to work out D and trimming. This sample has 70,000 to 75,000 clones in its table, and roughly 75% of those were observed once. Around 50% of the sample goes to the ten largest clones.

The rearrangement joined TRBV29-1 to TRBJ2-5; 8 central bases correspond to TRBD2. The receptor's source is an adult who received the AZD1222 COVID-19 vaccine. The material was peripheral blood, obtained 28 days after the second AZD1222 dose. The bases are TGCAGCGCTGTGACTAGCGCCCAAGAGACCCAGTACTTC. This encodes CSAVTSAQETQYF.